This T cell receptor (beta chain) was identified during a study of T cells in Graves' hyperthyroidism and ophthalmopathy. Germline CDR1 is MNHNS and CDR2 is SASEGT. The CDR3 spans 18 residues. Trimming took off 2 bases at V and 0 bases at J, with 14 bases between the two ends. This clonotype was counted a few times. Amplification of TCR beta CDR3 regions used RNA as the template. The HTBI primer set was used in a first-round RT-PCR of the TCR CDR3. MiXCR was run by TCRdb on the multiplex PCR reads, yielding one entry per CDR3 protein. Among fewer than 110,000 distinct CDR3 sequences listed, about 50% were seen once. Among the patients, aged 18 to 65, hyperthyroidism was newly diagnosed and had lasted under 2 months. The study left out patients who had uncontrolled infection, other autoimmune disease, pregnancy or lactation. Fresh peripheral blood, 9.5 to 10 ml of it, supplied the PBMCs.

V gene TRBV6-1 combines with J gene TRBJ1-6; unclear D gene. The receptor was derived from a man in his forties with Graves' hyperthyroidism. Sequencing was carried out using blood. The CDR3 nucleotides read TGTGCCAGCAGTGAAACCCGGGCAGAGAGCTCCTATAATTCACCCCTCCACTTT. Its translation: CASSETRAESSYNSPLHF.